This T cell receptor (beta chain) was sequenced during a study of beta chain features in type 1 diabetes. Study as a whole: What patients shared with healthy donors was a similar profile of age, gender and cell yields. General observations from the study: The question left open here concerned HLA type influencing TCRB rearrangement.

Note on this clone: Its antigen is undetermined.

Expressed TCRB transcripts were sequenced, since all the RNA that had been isolated was reverse transcribed. Assay: immunoSEQ multiplex PCR; the TCRdb copy retains only in-frame clones and omits some. The data contain 300,000 to 400,000 clones, 10% to 15% of them seen just once; the ten biggest clones take up less than 0.02%. The V gene's germline CDR1 is MNHNY and CDR2 SVGAGI (reference sequence). The CDR3 extends over 15 amino acids. The V gene lost 2 bases and the J gene lost 0 bases, with 8 bases spanning the gap. The chain links TRBV6-6 to TRBJ1-5; tentatively, D is TRBD1 (5 bases). Material: naive CD4+ T cells from blood. The TCR comes from a man in his late teens or twenties in good health. The CDR3 coding sequence is TGTGCCAGCAGTTACAGGGGATATAGCAATCAGCCCCAGCATTTT. Translation: CASSYRGYSNQPQHF.